The TCR beta chain described here comes from a study of control samples from healthy donors and cancer patients. The repertoire was sequenced with immunoSEQ multiplex PCR; TCRdb's copy has only in-frame clones and lacks some. Of 100,000 to 150,000 clones listed, roughly 84% are singletons. Trimming cost V 4 bases and J 4 bases, with 8 bases left between them. Germline CDR1 and CDR2: MNHEY and SMNVEV (reference sequence). There are 13 residues in the CDR3. The chain has TRBV27 and TRBJ1-5; D call uncertain. This sequence was found in a middle-aged man in good health. Sequencing input: blood. CDR3 bases: TGTGCCAGCAGTTACTTTGGGAATCAGCCCCAGCATTTT. It specifies CASSYFGNQPQHF.